This TCR beta chain was identified during a study of blood T cell repertoires in COVID-19 (dated by TCRdb to the early 2020s). Turning to the overall study: The collaborator samples originated in the United States, Italy and Spain and spanned the acute and convalescent phases of COVID-19. The prospective study material was composed of cDNA or gDNA derived from T cells, B-cell-depleted T cells, or PBMCs. Subjects who had been exposed to COVID-19, were actively infected with it, or had recovered from it provided the deeply sampled blood TCRbeta repertoires that made up the dataset. The repertoires were made available in a free public database intended to serve as a resource for research on the immune response to SARS-CoV-2. The samples were drawn from the first 160 participants of the ongoing ImmuneRACE study and from 950 to 1,500 subjects provided by 6 global collaborators. Sample metadata almost always included a de-identified subject ID, COVID-19 status, age in years and sex. Where available, HLA class I and class II types were obtained from metadata supplied by the sample provider rather than from assay-based typing.

V has 7 bases trimmed and J has 4 bases trimmed; junction bases matching no gene number 2. The germline V gene gives CDR1 as SQVTM and CDR2 as ANQGSEA. From its cysteine to its phenylalanine, the CDR3 spans 11 amino acids. The DNA shown is the 33-base CDR3, in frame from base 1. There are a few counts of this clone. Its cognate antigen has yet to be identified. No base-level quality is on record; no much larger clone is a single base apart. Each collaborating institution followed its own protocols to collect whole blood in K2EDTA tubes. For TCRbeta analysis, collaborators shipped samples in one of three forms: frozen whole blood, isolated PBMCs, or DNA extracted from either of those sample types. TCRbeta CDR3 regions were amplified from genomic DNA by means of the immunoSEQ Assay, a bias-controlled multiplex PCR. Per the authors' processing: The number of nucleated cells in each sample was estimated from the amplification of reference gene primers within the assay. Sequence reads were collapsed and filtered to measure the absolute abundance of every unique TCRbeta CDR3 rearrangement. For each sample, productive Simpson clonality was calculated by taking the square root of Simpson's diversity index across productive rearrangements. This is the immuneACCESS table as TCRdb keeps it, with only in-frame sequences that have V and J called. A part of the clones is gone; compared with another copy, unresolved V genes explain less than half, and the rest is unexplained. The V and J calls and clone size are taken from that table; D and trimming were inferred from the DNA. The sample records about 62,000 clones, roughly 88% of which are singletons. In total, the top ten clones hold more than 3% of the sample.

The full study reports these points: Clinical and demographic metadata were provided uncurated, with the amount varying by source and participant.

The chain is made from TRBV29-1 and TRBJ2-7; 9 bases in between match TRBD1. What was sequenced was peripheral blood. The receptor comes from a human donor in a cohort sampled during active COVID-19. The sequenced DNA: TGCAGCGGGGGACAGGGATACGAGCAGTACTTC. Its product reads: CSGGQGYEQYF.